The rows below give T cell receptor beta chains drawn from one sample of a study of blood T cell repertoires in COVID-19. Sequencing used immunoSEQ multiplex PCR; TCRdb keeps in-frame clones, though not all of them. The sample lists about 130,000 clones; approximately 85% were seen once. The sample taken for sequencing was peripheral blood. These receptors originate from a human donor in a cohort sampled during active COVID-19. CDR3s leave out the opening cysteine and the closing phenylalanine or tryptophan. Each record gives: D gene, V gene, CDR3 protein. The D gene is left open where the match is weak.

d_gene: .; v_gene: TRBV19; CDR3aa: ATSTGTVNIQY
d_gene: TRBD1; v_gene: TRBV19; CDR3aa: ASSSGTGAGQPQH
d_gene: TRBD2; v_gene: TRBV13; CDR3aa: ASSLRGRAGETQY
d_gene: TRBD1; v_gene: TRBV2; CDR3aa: ASRWDRVAEAF
d_gene: TRBD1; v_gene: TRBV19; CDR3aa: ASSISGTGGEKLF
d_gene: TRBD2; v_gene: TRBV19; CDR3aa: ASSALGGRGNEQF
d_gene: TRBD2; v_gene: TRBV7-2; CDR3aa: ASSPGLGVTDTQY
d_gene: .; v_gene: TRBV11-2; CDR3aa: ASSYDTGFGNTIY
d_gene: TRBD2; v_gene: TRBV4-3; CDR3aa: ASSQDGAGGPSDGELF
d_gene: .; v_gene: TRBV19; CDR3aa: ASSIFMNTEAF
d_gene: .; v_gene: TRBV6-2/TRBV6-3; CDR3aa: ASSPSGANYGYT
d_gene: .; v_gene: TRBV7-2; CDR3aa: ASVEPGRGLTPY
d_gene: TRBD2; v_gene: TRBV19; CDR3aa: ASRVRRESDEQF
d_gene: TRBD1; v_gene: TRBV28; CDR3aa: ASSPLQGITEAF
d_gene: .; v_gene: TRBV19; CDR3aa: ASSRMEGTEAF
d_gene: TRBD2; v_gene: TRBV7-7; CDR3aa: ASSLAGGLAGVIAGELF
d_gene: .; v_gene: TRBV9; CDR3aa: ASSVGRGSGNEQF
d_gene: .; v_gene: TRBV12-3/TRBV12-4; CDR3aa: ASSLRSNQPQH
d_gene: .; v_gene: TRBV5-4; CDR3aa: ASSLPSFNEQF
d_gene: .; v_gene: TRBV7-2; CDR3aa: ASSLEFGLAVGEQF
d_gene: .; v_gene: TRBV2; CDR3aa: ASSEVVAADTQY
d_gene: TRBD1; v_gene: TRBV7-2; CDR3aa: ASSFGQAQIQPQH
d_gene: TRBD1; v_gene: TRBV7-6; CDR3aa: ASSLGIDRGETQY
d_gene: TRBD1; v_gene: TRBV2; CDR3aa: ASDEGQGPNYGYT
d_gene: .; v_gene: TRBV5-1; CDR3aa: ASSPFSDEQF
d_gene: .; v_gene: TRBV5-1; CDR3aa: ASSLVPTSGANVLT
d_gene: .; v_gene: TRBV6-5; CDR3aa: ASSRGGVNTEAF
d_gene: TRBD2; v_gene: TRBV10-2; CDR3aa: ASSEYAGGTYNEQF